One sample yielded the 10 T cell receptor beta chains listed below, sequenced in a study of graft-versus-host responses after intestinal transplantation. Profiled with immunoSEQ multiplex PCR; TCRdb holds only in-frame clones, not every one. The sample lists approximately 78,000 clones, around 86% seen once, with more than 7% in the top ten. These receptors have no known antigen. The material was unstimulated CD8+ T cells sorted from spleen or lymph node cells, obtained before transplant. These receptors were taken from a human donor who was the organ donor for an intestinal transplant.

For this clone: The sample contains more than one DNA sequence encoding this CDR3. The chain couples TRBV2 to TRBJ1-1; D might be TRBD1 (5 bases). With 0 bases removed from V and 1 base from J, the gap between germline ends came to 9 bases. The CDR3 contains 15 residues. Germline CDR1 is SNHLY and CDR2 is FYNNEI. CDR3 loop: CASSEALGGNTEAFF. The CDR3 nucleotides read TGTGCCAGCAGTGAAGCGCTTGGGGGGAACACTGAAGCTTTCTTT.

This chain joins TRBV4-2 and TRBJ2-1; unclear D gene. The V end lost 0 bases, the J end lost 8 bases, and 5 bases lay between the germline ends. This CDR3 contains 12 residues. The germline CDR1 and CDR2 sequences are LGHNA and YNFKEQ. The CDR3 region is CASSQDGDEQFF. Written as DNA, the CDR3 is TGTGCCAGCAGCCAAGATGGGGATGAGCAGTTCTTC.

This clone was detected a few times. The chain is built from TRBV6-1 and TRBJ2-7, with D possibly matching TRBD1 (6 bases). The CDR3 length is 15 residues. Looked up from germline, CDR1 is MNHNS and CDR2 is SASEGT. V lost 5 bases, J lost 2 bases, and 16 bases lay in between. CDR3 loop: CASSHTGQIPYEQYF. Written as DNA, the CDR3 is TGTGCCAGCAGTCACACAGGACAGATCCCCTACGAGCAGTACTTC.

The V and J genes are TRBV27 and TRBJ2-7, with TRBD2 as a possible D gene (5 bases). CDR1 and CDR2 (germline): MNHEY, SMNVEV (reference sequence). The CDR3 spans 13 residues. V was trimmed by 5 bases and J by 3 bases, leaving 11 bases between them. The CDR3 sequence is CASSPGLFYEQYF. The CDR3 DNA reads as TGTGCCAGCAGTCCAGGACTTTTCTACGAGCAGTACTTC.

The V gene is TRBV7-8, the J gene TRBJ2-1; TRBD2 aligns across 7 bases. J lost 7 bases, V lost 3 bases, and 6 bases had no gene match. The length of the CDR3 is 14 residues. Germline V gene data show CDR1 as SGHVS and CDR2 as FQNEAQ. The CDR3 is CASSFWTRENEQFF. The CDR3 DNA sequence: TGTGCCAGCAGCTTCTGGACTAGGGAGAATGAGCAGTTCTTC.

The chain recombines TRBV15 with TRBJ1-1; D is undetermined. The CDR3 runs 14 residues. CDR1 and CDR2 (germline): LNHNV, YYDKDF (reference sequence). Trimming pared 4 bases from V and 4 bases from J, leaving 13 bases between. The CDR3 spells CATSKKPGLTEAFF. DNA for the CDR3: TGTGCCACCAGCAAAAAACCCGGTCTCACTGAAGCTTTCTTT.

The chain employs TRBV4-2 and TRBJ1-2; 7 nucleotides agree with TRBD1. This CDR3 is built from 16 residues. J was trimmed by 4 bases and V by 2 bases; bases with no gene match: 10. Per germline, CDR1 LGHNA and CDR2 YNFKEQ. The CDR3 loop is CASSQPHRGGFYGYTF. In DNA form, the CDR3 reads TGTGCCAGCAGCCAACCTCACAGGGGAGGATTCTATGGCTACACCTTC.

This CDR3 reads CASSLFPGDTDTQYF. CDR3 bases: TGTGCCAGCAGCTTATTCCCCGGAGACACAGATACGCAGTATTTT. This sequence joins TRBV7-9 and TRBJ2-3; the D is unclear. This CDR3 has 15 amino acids. V lost 2 bases, J lost 2 bases, and 11 bases lay in between. Germline V lookup: CDR1 SEHNR, CDR2 FQNEAQ (reference sequence).

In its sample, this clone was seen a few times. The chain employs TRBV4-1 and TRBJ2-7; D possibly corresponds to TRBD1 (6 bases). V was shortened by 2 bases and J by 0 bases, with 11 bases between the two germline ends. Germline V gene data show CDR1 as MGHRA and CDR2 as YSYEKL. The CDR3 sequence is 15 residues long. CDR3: CASSQRTESSYEQYF. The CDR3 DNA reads TGCGCCAGCAGCCAACGGACAGAGAGCTCCTACGAGCAGTACTTC.

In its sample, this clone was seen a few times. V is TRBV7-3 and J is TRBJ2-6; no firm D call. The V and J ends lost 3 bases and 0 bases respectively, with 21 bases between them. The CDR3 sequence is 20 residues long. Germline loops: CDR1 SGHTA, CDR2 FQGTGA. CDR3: CASSLYSSGIGHSGANVLTF. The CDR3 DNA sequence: TGTGCCAGCAGCTTGTACAGTTCCGGAATAGGGCACTCTGGGGCCAACGTCCTGACTTTC.